The following is a T cell receptor (beta chain) sequence with its context. This sample stems from a study of OX40 agonist ivuxolimab in advanced cancers. Overall study: Ivuxolimab, an agonist antibody against OX40 (CD134), was given to patients.

The V gene's germline CDR1 is LGHNA and CDR2 YNFKEQ. CDR3 size: 17 residues. Between the trimmed V and J ends, which lost 1 base and 4 bases, there was a span of 18 bases. Libraries were prepared by immunoSEQ multiplex PCR; TCRdb keeps only in-frame clonotypes and omits some of them. There are around 83,000 clones in the sample; about 89% occur only once, and approximately 1.5% lies in the top ten. The sequencing used CD4+ or CD8+ T cells sorted from blood, collected in a trial of the OX40 agonist ivuxolimab. The source is an adult with an advanced solid tumor such as melanoma, head and neck, liver or kidney cancer. The chain joins TRBV4-2 to TRBJ2-3; maybe TRBD1 (6 bases). In nucleotides, the CDR3 is TGTGCCAGCAGCCAAGTTCTGACAGGCGCCGGCGCAGATACGCAGTATTTT. It encodes CASSQVLTGAGADTQYF.